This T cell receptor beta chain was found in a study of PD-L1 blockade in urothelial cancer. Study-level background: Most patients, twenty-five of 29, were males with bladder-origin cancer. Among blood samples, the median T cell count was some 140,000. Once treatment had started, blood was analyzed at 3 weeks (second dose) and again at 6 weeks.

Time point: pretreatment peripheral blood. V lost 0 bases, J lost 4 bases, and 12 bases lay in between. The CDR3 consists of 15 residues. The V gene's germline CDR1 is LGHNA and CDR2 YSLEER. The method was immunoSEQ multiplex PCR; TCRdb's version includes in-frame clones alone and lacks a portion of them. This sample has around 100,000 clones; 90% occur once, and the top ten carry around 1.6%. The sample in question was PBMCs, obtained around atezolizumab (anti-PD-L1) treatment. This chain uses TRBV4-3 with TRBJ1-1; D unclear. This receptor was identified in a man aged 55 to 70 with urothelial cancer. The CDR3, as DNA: TGCGCCAGCAGCCAAGATGGGAGGCTGGGCACTGAAGCTTTCTTT. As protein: CASSQDGRLGTEAFF.